The clone carrying this T cell receptor (beta chain) appeared a few times. These data belong to a study of T-cell reconstitution after alpha-beta-depleted transplantation in children. The germline V gene encodes CDR1 SGHVS and CDR2 FQNEAQ. Trimming removed 1 base at V and 5 bases at J, with 8 bases between. This CDR3 spans 14 amino acids. Unique molecular identifiers were incorporated into the prepared TCRbeta library. TCRdb re-analysed the PCR reads in MiXCR, keeping a single row per CDR3 protein. The sample lists about 360,000 distinct CDR3 sequences, roughly 13% occurring once. The receptor was isolated from a human donor who donated a stem cell graft to a child with Fanconi anemia. The material sequenced was PBMCs, taken from the stem cell graft. This sequence joins TRBV7-8 and TRBJ1-4; unclear D gene. CDR3 loop: CASSLDEINEKLFF. Here the CDR3 DNA reads TGTGCCAGCAGCTTAGATGAAATAAATGAAAAACTGTTTTTT.